What follows are 11 T cell receptor beta chains derived from one specimen sequenced in a study of CD8 T cells in ankylosing spondylitis. Overall study findings and caveats: Within ankylosing spondylitis blood, a TCR beta motif made up of under 10 highly homologous variants appeared to be characteristic.

No antigens are known for them. TCRdb processed the 5' RACE reads anew with MiXCR; each CDR3 protein has one entry. The data hold approximately 550,000 distinct CDR3 sequences, with 10% to 15% observed a single time. Sequenced material: blood, either unsorted or a sorted T cell fraction (not recorded which). The origin of the receptors is a male donor with ankylosing spondylitis.

The V gene is TRBV29-1, the J gene TRBJ2-5, with D possibly being TRBD2 (6 bases). With 5 bases removed from V and 4 bases from J, the gap between germline ends came to 23 bases. The CDR3 consists of 16 residues. CDR1 is SQVTM and CDR2 is ANQGSEA in the germline V gene. For the CDR3, the DNA is TGCAGCGTTTGGAAATACCGGGAGCCTGCTAGAGAGACCCAGTACTTC. Its translation is CSVWKYREPARETQYF.

The DNA of the CDR3 is TGCAGTGCTAGAGGGATGAGACTAGTTCGTGAGCAGTTCTTC. It codes for CSARGMRLVREQFF. The rearrangement links TRBV20-1 to TRBJ2-1, with D maybe TRBD2 (6 bases). There are 14 residues in the CDR3. Deletions cut 1 base from V and 9 bases from J, with 16 bases between. CDR1 and CDR2 from the germline V gene are DFQATT and SNEGSKA (reference sequence).

This clonotype was detected a few times. The rearrangement links TRBV20-1 to TRBJ2-6; TRBD1 aligns across 7 bases. This CDR3 contains 15 residues. CDR1 is DFQATT, CDR2 SNEGSKA, per germline (reference sequence). V lost 4 bases, J lost 0 bases, and 3 bases stayed unmatched. CDR3 sequence reads: CSATDRSSGANVLTF. The CDR3 region has the DNA TGCAGTGCTACGGACAGGAGCTCTGGGGCCAACGTCCTGACTTTC.

The chain uses TRBV19 and TRBJ2-1, with TRBD2 matching over 7 bases. The V and J ends lost 5 bases and 8 bases, in that order; junction bases with no gene match: 3. Germline V gene lookup returns CDR1 LNHDA and CDR2 SQIVND (reference sequence). The CDR3 has 12 amino acids. CDR3 in DNA: TGTGCCAGTAGTGGGACTACCCATGAGCAGTTCTTC. Translation gives CASSGTTHEQFF.

The chain recombines TRBV4-1 with TRBJ2-2, with 9 bases matching TRBD1. The CDR3 sequence is 17 residues long. V shed 3 bases and J 0 bases; nucleotides not matched to a gene: 5. Germline V gene data show CDR1 as MGHRA and CDR2 as YSYEKL. The CDR3 loop is CASSQTGGLSNTGELFF. The CDR3 nucleotides are TGCGCCAGCAGCCAGACAGGGGGTCTTTCGAACACCGGGGAGCTGTTTTTT.

V is TRBV12-3 or TRBV12-4 and J is TRBJ1-5, with D unresolved. This CDR3 is 12 amino acids long. V lost 4 bases, J lost 7 bases, and 8 bases lay in between. CDR3: CASSSLAQPQHF. Here the CDR3 DNA reads TGTGCCAGCAGTTCTTTAGCCCAGCCCCAGCATTTT.

The V and J genes are TRBV20-1 and TRBJ2-7; 7 bases map to TRBD2. After removal of 0 bases from V and 5 bases from J, the junction contained 13 bases not matched to a gene. This CDR3 region has 16 residues. The germline CDR1 and CDR2 sequences are DFQATT and SNEGSKA (reference sequence). The CDR3 nucleotides read TGCAGTGCTAGAGATCGGGTCTGGAGCGGGACGAACGAGCAGTACTTC. It codes for CSARDRVWSGTNEQYF.

This clonotype was counted only a few times. The chain joins TRBV27 to TRBJ1-1; 8 bases line up with TRBD1. V trimming: 5 bases; J trimming: 4 bases; junction bases outside the gene matches: 6. The CDR3 contains 14 residues. Germline loops: CDR1 MNHEY, CDR2 SMNVEV (reference sequence). The CDR3 here is CASSPSQGVTEAFF. Here the CDR3 DNA reads TGTGCCAGCAGTCCATCACAGGGGGTCACTGAAGCTTTCTTT.

The genes are TRBV11-2 and TRBJ2-7; D uncertain. The CDR3 extends over 15 amino acids. Germline-derived CDR1 and CDR2 are SGHAT and FQNNGV. Trimming left V 4 bases short and J 1 base short, with 14 bases between. CDR3: CASSSAVLGSYEQYF. CDR3 nucleotides: TGTGCCAGCAGCTCCGCCGTTTTGGGTTCCTACGAGCAGTACTTC. The complete variable domain, with remaining parts taken from reference TRBV11-2 and TRBJ2-7, reads EAGVAQSPRYKIIEKRQSVAFWCNPISGHATLYWYQQILGQGPKLLIQFQNNGVVDDSQLPKDRFSAERLKGVDSTLKIQPAKLEDSAVYLCASSSAVLGSYEQYFGPGTRLTVT.

This clonotype was observed a few times. The chain combines TRBV5-6 with TRBJ2-7; 8 positions match TRBD2. From germline, CDR1 is SGHDT and CDR2 YYEEEE. After removal of 0 bases from V and 4 bases from J, the junction contained 6 bases not matched to a gene. The CDR3 is made up of 15 amino acids. CDR3 loop: CASSLDPSGPYEQYF. CDR3 nucleotide sequence: TGTGCCAGCAGCTTGGATCCTAGCGGGCCATACGAGCAGTACTTC.

This clonotype was found once. A read error may produce the germline difference seen at one junction end. The chain employs TRBV30 and TRBJ2-7, with 10 bases fitting TRBD2. This CDR3 comprises 13 residues. The V gene's germline CDR1 is GTSNPN and CDR2 SVGIG (reference sequence). This CDR3 is CAWSVLAGGPSHF. The CDR3 DNA is TGTGCCTGGAGTGTATTAGCGGGAGGCCCGTCCCACTTC.